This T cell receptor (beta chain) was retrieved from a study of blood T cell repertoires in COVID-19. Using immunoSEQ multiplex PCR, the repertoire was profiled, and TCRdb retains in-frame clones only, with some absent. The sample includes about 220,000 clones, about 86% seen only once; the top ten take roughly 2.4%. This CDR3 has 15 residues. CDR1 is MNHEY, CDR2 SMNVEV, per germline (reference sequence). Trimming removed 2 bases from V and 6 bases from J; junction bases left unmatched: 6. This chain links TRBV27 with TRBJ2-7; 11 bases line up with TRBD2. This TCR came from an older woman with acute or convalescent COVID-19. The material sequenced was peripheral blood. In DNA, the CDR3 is TGTGCCAGCAGTTTAGGAGCACTAGCGGGGGCCGAGCAGTACTTC. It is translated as CASSLGALAGAEQYF.